These 28 T cell receptor beta chains came from one sample sequenced in a study of T cell changes during pregnancy in multiple sclerosis. Generated by immunoSEQ multiplex PCR, the TCRdb table keeps only in-frame clones and is missing some. The data contain under 25,000 clones, 75% to 90% of them singletons. Specimen: CD8+ T cells from peripheral blood mononuclear cells, collected in the first trimester of pregnancy. The receptor source for this set is a female donor in good health, enrolled as a control in a pregnancy study.

Only one count was recorded for this clone. One end of the junction does not line up with germline, which may come from a read error. The gene calls are TRBV5-5 and TRBJ1-2; D not resolved. Germline V gene lookup returns CDR1 SGHKS and CDR2 YYEKEE (reference sequence). This CDR3 contains 11 residues. The chain's CDR3 is CASRLKEAATF. CDR3 in DNA: TGTGCCAGCAGACTGAAGGAGGCCGCCACTTTT.

The sample holds one count of this clone. The chain combines TRBV13 with TRBJ1-2; D uncertain. V was clipped by 1 base and J by 2 bases, with 11 bases between them. CDR1 is PRHDT and CDR2 is FYEKMQ in the germline V gene (reference sequence). This CDR3 contains 15 residues. In DNA, the CDR3 is TGTGCCAGCAGCTTAGCTCCAGAAGCGAACTATGGCTACACCTTC. Translation: CASSLAPEANYGYTF. Full variable domain (remainder filled in from reference TRBV13 and TRBJ1-2): AAGVIQSPRHLIKEKRETATLKCYPIPRHDTVYWYQQGPGQDPQFLISFYEKMQSDKGSIPDRFSAQQFSDYHSELNMSSLELGDSALYFCASSLAPEANYGYTFGSGTRLTVV.

This clone was picked up one time. This rearrangement joins TRBV4-1 to TRBJ1-2, with a tentative D call TRBD1 (5 bases). The CDR3 sequence is 18 residues long. Germline CDR1 MGHRA, CDR2 YSYEKL. Trimming pared 1 base from V and 0 bases from J, leaving 18 bases between. The chain's CDR3 is CASSQVQGPSTTNYGYTF. Written as DNA, the CDR3 is TGCGCCAGCAGCCAAGTGCAGGGCCCTTCCACCACTAACTATGGCTACACCTTC.

The CDR3 protein is CASSVEARLEETQYF. The CDR3 DNA reads TGTGCCAGCAGCGTAGAGGCCAGGCTCGAGGAGACCCAGTACTTC. The chain combines TRBV9 with TRBJ2-5; D is unclear. Germline assignment: CDR1 SGDLS and CDR2 YYNGEE. CDR3 length: 15 residues. V lost 0 bases, J lost 5 bases, and 14 bases lay in between.

The chain carries TRBV30 and TRBJ2-7, with 8 bases matching TRBD2. Trimming at V came to 4 bases and at J to 1 base, leaving 6 bases not matched to a gene. Germline V gene lookup returns CDR1 GTSNPN and CDR2 SVGIG (reference sequence). This CDR3 is built from 14 residues. The CDR3 coding sequence is TGTGCCTGGACGTGGGCGGGGGGATCCTACGAGCAGTACTTC. Protein sequence: CAWTWAGGSYEQYF.

The chain has TRBV9 and TRBJ2-7; tentatively, D is TRBD1 (5 bases). V lost 0 bases and J 4 bases, leaving 11 bases between the germline ends. Per germline, CDR1 SGDLS and CDR2 YYNGEE. CDR3 size: 14 residues. The CDR3 sequence is CASSVGGSGYEQYF. CDR3 DNA: TGTGCCAGCAGCGTAGGGGGATCAGGGTACGAGCAGTACTTC.

The chain combines TRBV15 with TRBJ2-1, with TRBD2 identical over 7 bases. V shed 1 base and J 7 bases; nucleotides not matched to a gene: 10. The CDR3 is 16 amino acids. CDR1 and CDR2 (germline): LNHNV, YYDKDF (reference sequence). CDR3 DNA: TGTGCCACCAGCAGAGCTGTGGGGGGGTTGAGGAATGAGCAGTTCTTC. As protein: CATSRAVGGLRNEQFF.

This clone came up a few times. V and J are TRBV13 and TRBJ2-3; no clear D. Germline lookup yields CDR1 PRHDT and CDR2 FYEKMQ (reference sequence). CDR3 length equals 15 residues. V was clipped by 2 bases and J by 5 bases, with 14 bases between them. Written as DNA, the CDR3 is TGTGCCAGCAGCTTATATCCCAATCCCGGAGATACGCAGTATTTT. This translates into CASSLYPNPGDTQYF.

The V call is TRBV30, the J call TRBJ1-3, with 8 bases that match TRBD1. Germline lookup yields CDR1 GTSNPN and CDR2 SVGIG (reference sequence). The CDR3 loop spans 16 amino acids. The junction had 4 bases not matched to a gene; V was cut back by 0 bases and J by 0 bases. In DNA form, the CDR3 reads TGTGCCTGGAGTGTACCCGGACAGGGCTCTGGAAACACCATATATTTT. Protein product: CAWSVPGQGSGNTIYF.

This rearrangement joins TRBV9 to TRBJ2-1; TRBD2 matches at 7 bases. The ends lost 3 bases at V and 8 bases at J; junction bases unmatched: 23. CDR3 length equals 19 residues. CDR1 and CDR2 from the germline V gene are SGDLS and YYNGEE. The CDR3 loop reads CASSATHKGATSWGYEQFF. The CDR3 bases are TGTGCCAGCAGCGCTACACACAAAGGAGCGACTAGCTGGGGCTATGAGCAGTTCTTC.

This chain uses TRBV2 with TRBJ1-5; no definite D call. V was pared by 6 bases and J by 9 bases, with 18 bases between. This CDR3 has 14 amino acids. CDR1 and CDR2 (germline): SNHLY, FYNNEI. The CDR3 region has the DNA TGTGCCAGCAGGTGGCGGGGAGGCGCTCGGCCCCAGCATTTT. Translated, it gives CASRWRGGARPQHF. Drawing the rest from reference TRBV2 and TRBJ1-5, the complete variable domain is EPEVTQTPSHQVTQMGQEVILRCVPISNHLYFYWYRQILGQKVEFLVSFYNNEISEKSEIFDDQFSVERPDGSNFTLKIRSTKLEDSAMYFCASRWRGGARPQHFGDGTRLSIL.

The chain is built from TRBV27 and TRBJ2-3; a possible D gene is TRBD1 (6 bases). The germline V gene has CDR1 MNHEY and CDR2 SMNVEV (reference sequence). Trimming cost V 3 bases and J 0 bases, with 13 bases left between them. CDR3 length: 16 residues. The CDR3 DNA sequence: TGTGCCAGCAGTTTGATCAGGGGCCCGAGCACAGATACGCAGTATTTT. Protein product: CASSLIRGPSTDTQYF.

Details on this clone: One end of the junction does not line up with germline, which may come from a read error. The genes are TRBV7-7 and TRBJ2-5; 7 nucleotides match TRBD1. The CDR3 totals 15 residues. Per germline, CDR1 SSHAT and CDR2 FNYEAQ (reference sequence). The chain's CDR3 is CASSLGQGEFETQYF. DNA of the CDR3: TGTGCTAGCAGCTTAGGGCAGGGGGAGTTCGAGACCCAGTACTTC.

The rearrangement uses TRBV9 and TRBJ2-3; D might be TRBD2 (5 bases). Germline V gene data show CDR1 as SGDLS and CDR2 as YYNGEE. V lost 3 bases to trimming and J lost 8 bases, with 13 bases between them. This CDR3 spans 13 amino acids. CDR3 region: CASSGEDWSTQYF. The CDR3, as DNA: TGTGCCAGCAGCGGAGAGGACTGGAGTACGCAGTATTTT.

This chain uses TRBV7-6 with TRBJ2-1; 14 nucleotides align to TRBD2. V trimming: 5 bases; J trimming: 4 bases; junction bases outside the gene matches: 4. The germline V gene encodes CDR1 SGHVS and CDR2 FNYEAQ. The CDR3 covers 16 residues. CDR3 sequence reads: CASSPGTSGRYNEQFF. Here the CDR3 DNA reads TGTGCCAGCAGCCCGGGGACTAGCGGGAGATACAATGAGCAGTTCTTC.

The V call is TRBV5-1, the J call TRBJ2-1; 7 bases agree with TRBD1. Germline CDR1 is SGHRS and CDR2 is YFSETQ. The CDR3 covers 14 residues. Trimming cost V 8 bases and J 3 bases; bases outside gene matches: 8. Here the CDR3 reads CASGTGARYNEQFF. The CDR3 bases are TGCGCCAGTGGAACAGGGGCCCGCTACAATGAGCAGTTCTTC.

The V and J genes are TRBV2 and TRBJ2-7; D is unclear. V lost 8 bases and J lost 5, with 10 bases in between. CDR1 SNHLY and CDR2 FYNNEI come from the germline V gene. CDR3 length: 11 residues. The DNA of the CDR3 is TGTGCCAGCTCCCGACGGGACGAGCAGTACTTC. Its translation: CASSRRDEQYF. Supplemented by reference TRBV2 and TRBJ2-7, the full variable domain reads EPEVTQTPSHQVTQMGQEVILRCVPISNHLYFYWYRQILGQKVEFLVSFYNNEISEKSEIFDDQFSVERPDGSNFTLKIRSTKLEDSAMYFCASSRRDEQYFGPGTRLTVT.

This clone occurred once. This chain uses TRBV7-8 with TRBJ1-4, with TRBD1 matching over 8 bases. Trimming removed 2 bases from V and 4 bases from J; junction bases left unmatched: 6. Germline V lookup: CDR1 SGHVS, CDR2 FQNEAQ. The CDR3 is 16 amino acids. CDR3 protein: CASSLWQGAYNEKLFF. As DNA, the CDR3 is TGTGCCAGCAGCTTATGGCAGGGGGCCTATAATGAAAAACTGTTTTTT.

The genes are TRBV5-4 and TRBJ2-5, with TRBD2 matching over 10 bases. The trim removed 0 bases at V and 2 bases at J, leaving 7 bases unmatched. Germline-derived CDR1 and CDR2 are SGHNT and YYREEE (reference sequence). The CDR3 loop spans 17 amino acids. CDR3 DNA sequence: TGTGCCAGCAGCTTGGGGATTTCTAGCGGGGGTCAAGAGACCCAGTACTTC. Protein product: CASSLGISSGGQETQYF. The whole variable domain, filled in from reference TRBV5-4 and TRBJ2-5, reads ETGVTQSPTHLIKTRGQQVTLRCSSQSGHNTVSWYQQALGQGPQFIFQYYREEENGRGNFPPRFSGLQFPNYSSELNVNALELDDSALYLCASSLGISSGGQETQYFGPGTRLLVL.

This clone showed up many times. The chain links TRBV7-9 to TRBJ2-7; D is possibly TRBD2 (5 bases). V lost 5 bases and J 6 bases, leaving 17 bases between the germline ends. CDR1 SEHNR and CDR2 FQNEAQ come from the germline V gene (reference sequence). The CDR3 totals 14 residues. This chain's CDR3 is CASSLRASGSEQYF. The CDR3 DNA sequence: TGTGCCAGCAGCCTCCGGGCCAGTGGGAGCGAGCAGTACTTC.

The gene calls are TRBV15 and TRBJ2-7; a possible D gene is TRBD2 (5 bases). Trimming stripped 0 bases from V and 5 bases from J, with 11 bases between. Per the germline V gene, CDR1 is LNHNV and CDR2 is YYDKDF (reference sequence). This CDR3 comprises 14 residues. CDR3 in amino acids: CATSRDRGLHEQYF. The CDR3, as DNA: TGTGCCACCAGCAGAGATCGCGGGTTACACGAGCAGTACTTC.

The rearrangement joins TRBV7-9 to TRBJ2-7; TRBD1 agrees at 9 bases. This CDR3 spans 14 amino acids. The V and J ends lost 7 bases and 7 bases, in that order; junction bases with no gene match: 11. Germline V CDR1 and CDR2: SEHNR, FQNEAQ (reference sequence). The CDR3 nucleotides are TGTGCCAGCACCCATGCACAGGGGGCGATTGAGCAGTACTTC. This gives the protein CASTHAQGAIEQYF.

This chain connects TRBV7-9 to TRBJ1-1, with D perhaps matching TRBD1 (5 bases). Trimming took 4 bases from V and 7 from J, leaving 13 bases between them. CDR3 size: 13 residues. Germline V lookup: CDR1 SEHNR, CDR2 FQNEAQ (reference sequence). The CDR3 DNA is TGTGCCAGCAGCTCTAGGGGCCCCCTTGAAGCTTTCTTT. Its protein is CASSSRGPLEAFF.

The chain carries TRBV5-4 and TRBJ2-6; D ambiguous. This CDR3 has 16 amino acids. CDR1 is SGHNT and CDR2 is YYREEE in the germline V gene (reference sequence). Trimming cost V 2 bases and J 0 bases, with 9 bases left between them. CDR3 in DNA: TGTGCCAGCAGCTTTGATCAGTTCTCTGGGGCCAACGTCCTGACTTTC. It codes for CASSFDQFSGANVLTF. Full variable domain (remainder filled in from reference TRBV5-4 and TRBJ2-6): ETGVTQSPTHLIKTRGQQVTLRCSSQSGHNTVSWYQQALGQGPQFIFQYYREEENGRGNFPPRFSGLQFPNYSSELNVNALELDDSALYLCASSFDQFSGANVLTFGAGSRLTVL.

V usage is TRBV7-2 and J usage is TRBJ2-1; 10 bases are a match to TRBD2. The CDR3 consists of 13 residues. The V and J ends lost 5 bases and 10 bases, in that order; junction bases with no gene match: 5. Germline V CDR1 and CDR2: SGHTA, FQGNSA. CDR3 bases: TGTGCCAGCAGCGCCGGGACTAGCGTAGAGCAGTTCTTC. It encodes CASSAGTSVEQFF.

The CDR3 reads CASSLEASGSTDTQYF. As DNA, the CDR3 is TGTGCCAGCAGCTTAGAGGCTAGCGGGAGCACAGATACGCAGTATTTT. The chain recombines TRBV7-6 with TRBJ2-3; 8 bases agree with TRBD2. The junction had 3 bases not matched to a gene; V was cut back by 1 base and J by 0 bases. This CDR3 region has 16 residues. Germline CDR1 and CDR2: SGHVS and FNYEAQ.

The chain has TRBV9 and TRBJ1-3; 7 nucleotides align to TRBD1. V shed 2 bases, J shed 4 bases, and the junction held 6 bases outside the gene matches. The V gene's germline CDR1 is SGDLS and CDR2 YYNGEE. The length of the CDR3 is 15 residues. DNA of the CDR3: TGTGCCAGCAGCGTCGGAGGGACAGCCGGAAACACCATATATTTT. It is translated as CASSVGGTAGNTIYF.

The V call is TRBV7-8, the J call TRBJ1-3; D is unresolved. CDR1 is SGHVS and CDR2 is FQNEAQ in the germline V gene. The CDR3 is made up of 17 amino acids. The V end lost 5 bases, the J end lost 0 bases, and 17 bases lay between the germline ends. The CDR3 sequence: CASSPTLELPSGNTIYF. CDR3 DNA sequence: TGTGCCAGCAGCCCCACTCTTGAGCTACCCTCTGGAAACACCATATATTTT.